The 16 T cell receptor beta chains presented below share a single source sample, sequenced in a study of blood T cells in healthy people across ages. Using a J-beta primer mix together with a sample-barcoded 5' primer, a second PCR was run for roughly 7 to 12 cycles. TCRdb fed the 5' RACE reads into MiXCR, producing one record per CDR3 protein. The table lists roughly 500,000 distinct CDR3 sequences, about 25% of them singletons. Sequencing used blood. All receptors derive from a woman in her seventies in good health.

The chain couples TRBV7-2 to TRBJ2-3; no definite D call. V was cut by 2 bases and J by 5 bases, with 11 bases left in between. The CDR3 runs to 14 residues. The germline V gene has CDR1 SGHTA and CDR2 FQGNSA. The CDR3 nucleotides are TGTGCCAGCAGCTTACTTCGGGTTGGAGATACGCAGTATTTT. Its protein product is CASSLLRVGDTQYF.

This clonotype turned up a few times. The chain employs TRBV29-1 and TRBJ1-2; 9 bases are a match to TRBD1. Germline-derived CDR1 and CDR2 are SQVTM and ANQGSEA. V lost 6 bases, J lost 6 bases, and 23 bases stayed unmatched. This CDR3 has 18 residues. CDR3 in amino acids: CSVKRPGQGVYSWDGYTF. CDR3 coding DNA: TGCAGCGTAAAACGACCGGGACAGGGAGTGTATTCCTGGGATGGCTACACCTTC.

The V and J genes are TRBV20-1 and TRBJ1-2, with 9 bases that match TRBD1. The V and J ends lost 1 base and 8 bases, in that order; junction bases with no gene match: 2. CDR1 DFQATT and CDR2 SNEGSKA come from the germline V gene (reference sequence). The length of the CDR3 is 12 residues. The CDR3 loop reads CSARAGQGGYTF. The CDR3 DNA follows: TGCAGTGCTAGAGCAGGACAGGGGGGCTACACCTTC.

This clonotype came up a few times. The V and J genes are TRBV20-1 and TRBJ1-2; 7 bases fit TRBD1. The germline gives CDR1 DFQATT, CDR2 SNEGSKA (reference sequence). This CDR3 is 11 amino acids long. V lost 3 bases, J lost 5 bases, and 0 bases stayed unmatched. The CDR3 protein is CSARTGYGYTF. For the CDR3, the DNA is TGCAGTGCTAGGACAGGGTATGGCTACACCTTC.

This clonotype was seen more than once but under ten times. This chain joins TRBV15 and TRBJ2-1; 11 bases agree with TRBD2. Germline assignment: CDR1 LNHNV and CDR2 YYDKDF (reference sequence). V was pared by 0 bases and J by 9 bases, with 10 bases of the junction left unmatched. CDR3 length equals 17 residues. CDR3 coding DNA: TGTGCCACCAGCAGAGATGCACTAGCGGGGGTCTACGGTGAGCAGTTCTTC. It codes for CATSRDALAGVYGEQFF.

To note about this clonotype: A read error may produce the germline difference seen at one junction end. This chain joins TRBV5-1 and TRBJ2-1; TRBD1 agrees at 7 bases. The germline gives CDR1 SGHRS, CDR2 YFSETQ. The CDR3 loop spans 13 amino acids. The CDR3 region is CVSSLDRRNEQFF. CDR3 nucleotide sequence: TGCGTCAGCAGCTTGGACAGGCGGAATGAGCAGTTCTTC.

J is TRBJ1-1 and V is TRBV12-3 or TRBV12-4; D is perhaps TRBD1 (5 bases). Trimming shortened V by 6 bases and J by 0 bases, and 14 bases separated the two germline ends. The CDR3 extends over 15 amino acids. CDR3 residues: CASRGPDGLNTEAFF. In DNA form, the CDR3 reads TGTGCCAGCAGGGGGCCGGACGGGTTGAACACTGAAGCTTTCTTT.

The rearrangement uses TRBV28 and TRBJ2-1; TRBD1 matches 10 bases. V dropped 3 bases and J dropped 8; count of bases not matched to a gene: 4. Germline values: CDR1 MDHEN, CDR2 SYDVKM. The CDR3 has 14 residues. The CDR3 DNA sequence: TGTGCCAGCAGTTTTGGGACAGGGGTGGATGAGCAGTTCTTC. Translating gives CASSFGTGVDEQFF.

This clonotype was recorded a few times. The rearrangement uses TRBV29-1 and TRBJ1-1; no firm D call. Trimming stripped 8 bases from V and 3 bases from J, with 16 bases between. CDR3 length: 13 residues. Germline V gene sequence: CDR1 SQVTM, CDR2 ANQGSEA. The CDR3 is CSPARSGDTEAFF. The DNA for the CDR3 is TGCAGCCCCGCCCGAAGCGGGGACACTGAAGCTTTCTTT.

In this sample, this clonotype turned up a few times. The chain links TRBV20-1 to TRBJ1-2; the D is unclear. This CDR3 region has 13 residues. V shed 6 bases and J shed 0 bases, with 11 bases lying between them. CDR1 DFQATT and CDR2 SNEGSKA come from the germline V gene (reference sequence). CDR3 amino acids: CSARTNSNYGYTF. In DNA, the CDR3 is TGCAGTGCCCGGACCAATTCTAACTATGGCTACACCTTC.

V is TRBV24-1 and J is TRBJ1-2; 7 bases are shared with TRBD1. The CDR3 consists of 14 residues. Germline assignment: CDR1 KGHDR and CDR2 SFDVKD. Unmatched junction bases numbered 3, after V lost 4 bases and J lost 2 bases. CDR3 in DNA: TGTGCCACCAGTGAGCCGGGACAGAACTATGGCTACACCTTC. It encodes CATSEPGQNYGYTF.

This clonotype was found a few times. V is TRBV24-1 and J is TRBJ2-5; 12 bases are a match to TRBD1. The CDR3 extends over 15 amino acids. V trimming: 9 bases; J trimming: 4 bases; junction bases outside the gene matches: 8. CDR1 KGHDR and CDR2 SFDVKD come from the germline V gene. CDR3 DNA: TGTGCCACCCGCGGCGGGACAGGGGGCGGAGAGACCCAGTACTTC. Amino acids: CATRGGTGGGETQYF.

This clonotype occurred a few times. The chain has TRBV20-1 and TRBJ2-5; 13 bases line up with TRBD2. V trimming: 8 bases; J trimming: 5 bases; junction bases outside the gene matches: 17. Germline V CDR1 and CDR2: DFQATT, SNEGSKA (reference sequence). This CDR3 is 17 amino acids long. The CDR3 DNA sequence: TGCAGTCTACGGGCGGGACTAGCGGGATCCCCCCAGGAGACCCAGTACTTC. Translating it yields CSLRAGLAGSPQETQYF.

The chain carries TRBV7-3 and TRBJ2-5; D remains unclear. Germline V gene lookup returns CDR1 SGHTA and CDR2 FQGTGA. Trimming removed 2 bases at V and 5 bases at J, with 12 bases between. The CDR3 totals 14 residues. The CDR3 sequence: CASSLPGRPETQYF. The DNA of the CDR3 is TGTGCCAGCAGCTTACCCGGACGGCCCGAGACCCAGTACTTC.

The genes are TRBV21-1 and TRBJ2-3; the tabulated D call, TRBD1, remains unverified against the DNA. TRBV21-1 is deemed a pseudogene. This CDR3 contains 17 residues. The CDR3 DNA reads TGTGCCAGCAGCCTACGTTCCCGGGCCCCAACCACAGATACGCAGTATTTT. Translating it yields CASSLRSRAPTTDTQYF.

V usage is TRBV5-1 and J usage is TRBJ2-1; D tentatively reads TRBD1 or TRBD2 (7 bases each). CDR1 is SGHRS, CDR2 YFSETQ, per germline. This CDR3 contains 15 residues. Trimming left V 3 bases short and J 5 bases short, with 15 bases between. The CDR3 is CASSSQGGNDNEQFF. CDR3 sequence (DNA): TGCGCCAGCAGCTCCCAGGGGGGGAATGACAATGAGCAGTTCTTC.